There are a few counts of the clone carrying this TCR delta chain. The TCRdb protein comes from a much larger clone and disagrees with this DNA's translation at residue 13, likely due to a read error; the protein given here is derived from the DNA. Flow sorting of PBMC yielded separate Vgamma9/Vdelta2+ and Vdelta2-negative gammadelta T cell populations for bulk repertoire analysis. CDR3 length equals 15 residues. Per the germline V gene, CDR1 is GEAIGNYY and CDR2 is EKD. These data are taken from a study of γδ T cells in repeated Plasmodium falciparum infection. TCRdb called clones from the multiplex PCR reads again using CATT. The data contain roughly 90,000 delta-chain clones, more than 1.4% of them singletons.

The J gene has no call, while the V gene is TRDV2. The specimen sequenced was gamma-delta T cells from blood. The sequence derives from a pool of human donors (malaria-infected and uninfected, not separated). The CDR3 bases are TGTGCCTGTGACCATATCTCCTGGGACACCCGACAGGTGTTTTTC. The encoded protein is CACDHISWDTRQVFF.